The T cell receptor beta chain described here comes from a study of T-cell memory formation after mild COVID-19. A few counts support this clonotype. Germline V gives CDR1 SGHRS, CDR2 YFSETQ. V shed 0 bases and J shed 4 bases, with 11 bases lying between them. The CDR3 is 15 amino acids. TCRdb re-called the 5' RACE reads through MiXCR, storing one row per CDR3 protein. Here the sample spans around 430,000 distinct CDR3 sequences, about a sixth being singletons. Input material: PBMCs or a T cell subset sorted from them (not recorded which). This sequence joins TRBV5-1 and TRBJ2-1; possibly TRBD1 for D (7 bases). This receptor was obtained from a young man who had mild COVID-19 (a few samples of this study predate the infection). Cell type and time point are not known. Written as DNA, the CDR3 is TGCGCCAGCAGCTTGGGCGGGACAGCATACAATGAGCAGTTCTTC. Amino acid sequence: CASSLGGTAYNEQFF.